Below are 9 T cell receptor beta chains sequenced from a single sample in a study of blood T cell repertoires in COVID-19. The assay was immunoSEQ multiplex PCR, and TCRdb's table has in-frame clones only and misses some. The data show about 160,000 clones, roughly 77% seen once. The sequencing sample was made of peripheral blood. All receptors derive from a human donor in a cohort sampled during active COVID-19.

The chain uses TRBV11-2 and TRBJ2-7; the match to TRBD2 covers 7 bases. The germline V gene has CDR1 SGHAT and CDR2 FQNNGV. This CDR3 has 13 residues. Trimming cost V 5 bases and J 6 bases; bases outside gene matches: 7. The CDR3 here is CASSTRTSVEQYF. The CDR3 bases are TGTGCCAGCAGCACCCGGACTAGTGTCGAGCAGTACTTC.

This sequence joins TRBV2 and TRBJ2-4; no definite D call. V lost 6 bases and J lost 6, with 15 bases in between. This CDR3 contains 14 residues. CDR1 and CDR2 (germline): SNHLY, FYNNEI. The CDR3 protein is CASRVGLLGNIQYF. The CDR3 bases are TGTGCCAGCAGGGTTGGGCTTCTCGGAAACATTCAGTACTTC. The whole variable domain, filled in from reference TRBV2 and TRBJ2-4, reads EPEVTQTPSHQVTQMGQEVILRCVPISNHLYFYWYRQILGQKVEFLVSFYNNEISEKSEIFDDQFSVERPDGSNFTLKIRSTKLEDSAMYFCASRVGLLGNIQYFGAGTRLSVL.

The DNA of the CDR3 is TGTGCCAGCAGCTTAGTGCTTGGAGTCGATACGCAGTATTTT. Residues: CASSLVLGVDTQYF. The rearrangement joins TRBV7-9 to TRBJ2-3; D gene ambiguous. The CDR3 loop spans 14 amino acids. Trimming took 1 base from V and 6 from J, leaving 11 bases between them. Germline loops: CDR1 SEHNR, CDR2 FQNEAQ (reference sequence).

The V and J genes are TRBV6-6 and TRBJ2-1; D perhaps matches TRBD1 (5 bases). The CDR3 is 11 residues long. The germline V gene encodes CDR1 MNHNY and CDR2 SVGAGI (reference sequence). V was clipped by 6 bases and J by 7 bases, with 7 bases between them. DNA of the CDR3: TGTGCCAGCAGCCAGGGTAATGAGCAGTTCTTC. Residues: CASSQGNEQFF.

V is TRBV3-1 (or the pseudogene TRBV3-2) and J is TRBJ2-5; the match to TRBD2 covers 7 bases. V was clipped by 11 bases and J by 0 bases; unmatched bases: 9. This CDR3 region has 14 residues. Germline loops: CDR1 LGHDT, CDR2 YNNKEL (reference sequence). The CDR3 coding sequence is TGTGCCTCAGAGGAGCGGGGTTACCAAGAGACCCAGTACTTC. This sequence encodes CASEERGYQETQYF.

The chain joins TRBV11-2 to TRBJ2-3; a possible D gene is TRBD2 (5 bases). The germline V gene encodes CDR1 SGHAT and CDR2 FQNNGV. The length of the CDR3 is 13 residues. V was shortened by 0 bases and J by 7 bases, with 8 bases between the two germline ends. CDR3 in amino acids: CASSLDEDYTQYF. CDR3 in DNA: TGTGCCAGCAGCTTAGATGAGGACTATACGCAGTATTTT.

This chain joins TRBV9 and TRBJ2-2; D perhaps matches TRBD1 (6 bases). Germline V gene data show CDR1 as SGDLS and CDR2 as YYNGEE. There are 13 residues in the CDR3. V shed 1 base and J shed 5 bases, with 6 bases lying between them. The CDR3 region is CASSVQGTGELFF. The DNA of the CDR3 is TGTGCCAGCAGCGTACAGGGGACCGGGGAGCTGTTTTTT.

This rearrangement joins TRBV19 to TRBJ2-3; D may be TRBD2 (6 bases). Germline values: CDR1 LNHDA, CDR2 SQIVND (reference sequence). V gave up 3 bases and J gave up 2 bases, with 18 bases separating them. The CDR3 loop spans 17 amino acids. The CDR3 reads CASSIPETRLHTDTQYF. CDR3 in DNA: TGTGCCAGTAGTATTCCCGAGACTAGACTTCACACAGATACGCAGTATTTT.

This clone showed up just a few times. The chain couples TRBV10-3 to TRBJ2-7, with a possible D match to TRBD2 (7 bases). The germline V gene has CDR1 ENHRY and CDR2 SYGVKD. Trimming cost V 4 bases and J 3 bases, with 16 bases left between them. The CDR3 spans 15 residues. The CDR3 loop is CAISVYREGFYEQYF. The CDR3 DNA follows: TGTGCCATCAGTGTATACAGGGAGGGGTTCTACGAGCAGTACTTC.